These 32 T cell receptor beta chains were all obtained from the same sample, sequenced in a study of technical replicates of blood from several donors. TCRdb's copy holds only in-frame clones and misses some; the assay was immunoSEQ multiplex PCR. The sample holds roughly 67,000 clones; about 98% are singletons and the top ten take over 0.15%. Material: T cells isolated from PBMCs. These receptors were obtained from a human donor in good health.

The chain carries TRBV4-1 and TRBJ1-2; 10 nucleotides align to TRBD1. CDR1 and CDR2 (germline): MGHRA, YSYEKL. The CDR3 is 20 amino acids. Losses at the gene ends were 0 bases for V and 4 bases for J; bases not matched to a gene: 17. CDR3 loop: CASSQDHFVTGGDSVYGYTF. CDR3 coding DNA: TGCGCCAGCAGCCAAGATCACTTCGTGACAGGGGGCGATTCGGTCTATGGCTACACCTTC.

This chain links TRBV11-3 with TRBJ1-1, with D possibly matching TRBD1 (5 bases). The V gene lost 5 bases and the J gene lost 1 base, with 11 bases spanning the gap. The CDR3 spans 14 residues. Germline V gives CDR1 SGHNT, CDR2 YENEEA. The CDR3 protein is CASSPTRGNTEAFF. The CDR3 DNA reads as TGTGCCAGCAGCCCGACTAGGGGGAACACTGAAGCTTTCTTT.

V is TRBV25-1 and J is TRBJ2-5, with 12 bases matching TRBD1. The CDR3 is 18 residues long. V shed 5 bases and J 5 bases; nucleotides not matched to a gene: 15. Looked up from germline, CDR1 is MGHDK and CDR2 is SYGVNS. The CDR3 protein is CASSTLRDRGRVGETQYF. For the CDR3, the DNA is TGTGCCAGCAGTACTCTCCGGGACAGGGGGCGGGTGGGGGAGACCCAGTACTTC.

The chain is built from TRBV19 and TRBJ2-7; perhaps TRBD2 as D (6 bases). CDR1 is LNHDA, CDR2 SQIVND, per germline (reference sequence). CDR3 length: 12 amino acids. V was shortened by 5 bases and J by 6 bases, with 11 bases between the two germline ends. The CDR3 spells CASSPGRREQYF. CDR3 bases: TGTGCCAGTAGTCCCGGGAGACGCGAGCAGTACTTC.

V gene TRBV6-1 combines with J gene TRBJ2-7, with 8 bases aligning to TRBD1. Looked up from germline, CDR1 is MNHNS and CDR2 is SASEGT. With 0 bases clipped from V and 2 bases from J, the junction kept 15 bases outside the gene matches. The CDR3 has 19 residues. The chain's CDR3 is CASSEAHLAPQGAAYEQYF. DNA of the CDR3: TGTGCCAGCAGTGAAGCGCACTTGGCCCCGCAGGGGGCGGCCTACGAGCAGTACTTC.

V usage is TRBV28 and J usage is TRBJ2-7; the D gene is possibly TRBD2 (6 bases). Looked up from germline, CDR1 is MDHEN and CDR2 is SYDVKM. CDR3 size: 13 residues. Trimming pared 6 bases from V and 2 bases from J, leaving 11 bases between. In DNA form, the CDR3 reads TGTGCCAGCAGGTTCGGGAGCCCCTACGAGCAGTACTTC. It encodes CASRFGSPYEQYF.

The chain couples TRBV19 to TRBJ1-3; the D is unclear. CDR1 is LNHDA, CDR2 SQIVND, per germline (reference sequence). The CDR3 sequence is 16 residues long. V was clipped by 7 bases and J by 1 base, with 17 bases between them. As DNA, the CDR3 is TGTGCCAGTACCCTACGGGGATACTCGTCTGGAAACACCATATATTTT. This translates into CASTLRGYSSGNTIYF.

The gene calls are TRBV5-1 and TRBJ2-7; 8 nucleotides agree with TRBD1. CDR1 and CDR2 from the germline V gene are SGHRS and YFSETQ. The CDR3 consists of 17 residues. V shed 0 bases and J 0 bases; nucleotides not matched to a gene: 8. In DNA form, the CDR3 reads TGCGCCAGCAGCTTGGGGGCAGGGACAGGACACTCCTACGAGCAGTACTTC. Protein: CASSLGAGTGHSYEQYF.

This chain uses TRBV2 with TRBJ2-2; D gene unclear. CDR3 length equals 15 residues. Germline assignment: CDR1 SNHLY and CDR2 FYNNEI. Trimming took 6 bases from V and 7 from J, leaving 18 bases between them. CDR3 protein: CASSDDSLLHGELFF. CDR3 nucleotides: TGTGCCAGCAGCGACGACTCCCTTCTACACGGGGAGCTGTTTTTT.

This chain connects TRBV4-1 to TRBJ1-5; tentatively, D is TRBD1 (5 bases). The CDR3 runs to 15 residues. V lost 2 bases and J 4 bases, leaving 12 bases between the germline ends. The germline V gene encodes CDR1 MGHRA and CDR2 YSYEKL. The CDR3 DNA sequence: TGCGCCAGCAGCCAAAACATGGGGGGAAATCAGCCCCAGCATTTT. Its translation: CASSQNMGGNQPQHF.

The genes are TRBV6-5 and TRBJ2-7; possible D gene TRBD2, 7 bases. The germline V gene has CDR1 MNHEY and CDR2 SVGAGI. Trimming pared 7 bases from V and 6 bases from J, leaving 16 bases between. The CDR3 has 13 residues. CDR3 nucleotide sequence: TGTGCCAGCAACAGGGAGGGAACGGCCGAGCAGTACTTC. This sequence encodes CASNREGTAEQYF.

V is TRBV30 and J is TRBJ1-1; 12 nucleotides match TRBD1. The CDR3 is made up of 14 amino acids. V dropped 5 bases and J dropped 1; count of bases not matched to a gene: 2. CDR1 is GTSNPN, CDR2 SVGIG, per germline (reference sequence). CDR3 in amino acids: CAWGTGGGNTEAFF. Written as DNA, the CDR3 is TGTGCCTGGGGGACAGGGGGCGGGAACACTGAAGCTTTCTTT.

J is TRBJ1-1 and V is TRBV27, with D perhaps matching TRBD1 (5 bases). This CDR3 has 15 amino acids. Trimming took 5 bases from V and 0 from J, leaving 13 bases between them. Germline CDR1 is MNHEY and CDR2 is SMNVEV (reference sequence). The CDR3 is CASSPWGSMNTEAFF. In nucleotides, the CDR3 is TGTGCCAGCAGTCCATGGGGCAGCATGAACACTGAAGCTTTCTTT.

This chain joins TRBV7-9 and TRBJ1-2, with D uncertain. V was cut by 1 base and J by 7 bases, with 7 bases left in between. This CDR3 has 12 amino acids. Germline values: CDR1 SEHNR, CDR2 FQNEAQ (reference sequence). CDR3 loop: CASSLDTSGYTF. CDR3 in DNA: TGTGCCAGCAGCTTAGATACCAGTGGCTACACCTTC.

The rearrangement joins TRBV30 to TRBJ1-5, with D tentatively TRBD1 (6 bases). The CDR3 totals 14 residues. V was trimmed by 3 bases and J by 9 bases, leaving 18 bases between them. Germline CDR1 and CDR2: GTSNPN and SVGIG (reference sequence). Here the CDR3 reads CAWRAWDIAGPQHF. CDR3 nucleotides: TGTGCCTGGAGGGCTTGGGACATCGCCGGGCCCCAGCATTTT.

The CDR3, as DNA: TGTGCCAGCAGCTTCGTTGGCGGGGGGCGGGAAGCTTTCTTT. Amino acids: CASSFVGGGREAFF. This chain connects TRBV5-8 to TRBJ1-1, with a possible D match to TRBD1 (6 bases). CDR3 length equals 14 residues. Germline V gene sequence: CDR1 SGHTS, CDR2 YDEGEE. Trimming took 2 bases from V and 8 from J, leaving 16 bases between them.

The chain is built from TRBV10-1 and TRBJ1-5, with no clear D. The CDR3 covers 12 residues. The V end lost 3 bases, the J end lost 5 bases, and 5 bases lay between the germline ends. Germline CDR1 and CDR2: WNHNN and SYGVQD (reference sequence). The DNA for the CDR3 is TGCGCCAGCAGTGACCAGGATCAGCCCCAGCATTTT. Protein: CASSDQDQPQHF.

Here the CDR3 DNA reads TGCGCCAGCAGCCGAGACAGGGCGAGTGAAAAACTGTTTTTT. This translates into CASSRDRASEKLFF. The J gene is TRBJ1-4, the V gene TRBV5-1; TRBD1 aligns across 7 bases. V lost 4 bases and J lost 7; bases outside the gene matches: 7. This CDR3 is built from 14 residues. Per the germline V gene, CDR1 is SGHRS and CDR2 is YFSETQ.

The chain is built from TRBV2 and TRBJ1-6; 7 nucleotides line up with TRBD1. The CDR3 runs 15 residues. After removal of 3 bases from V and 7 bases from J, the junction contained 6 bases not matched to a gene. CDR1 is SNHLY and CDR2 is FYNNEI in the germline V gene. DNA of the CDR3: TGTGCCAGCAGTGACACCGGGACAGCAAATTCACCCCTCCACTTT. The encoded protein is CASSDTGTANSPLHF.

The chain recombines TRBV9 with TRBJ1-6; no clear D. CDR3 size: 13 residues. In germline, CDR1 is SGDLS, CDR2 YYNGEE. V lost 0 bases to trimming and J lost 7 bases, with 5 bases between them. This chain's CDR3 is CASSVELNSPLHF. In DNA, the CDR3 is TGTGCCAGCAGCGTAGAACTGAATTCACCCCTCCACTTT.

V and J are TRBV5-1 and TRBJ2-1; possible D gene TRBD2, 6 bases. The CDR3 totals 14 residues. Between the trimmed V and J ends, which lost 4 bases and 7 bases, there was a span of 15 bases. Germline V gene data show CDR1 as SGHRS and CDR2 as YFSETQ. The CDR3 loop is CASSRDRGVNEQFF. In nucleotides, the CDR3 is TGCGCCAGCAGCAGGGACCGCGGGGTTAATGAGCAGTTCTTC.

The rearrangement links TRBV2 to TRBJ2-3; 7 bases match TRBD2. V lost 8 bases and J lost 1; bases outside the gene matches: 6. There are 14 residues in the CDR3. Per germline, CDR1 SNHLY and CDR2 FYNNEI. The CDR3 loop is CASLAGRGTDTQYF. CDR3 DNA: TGTGCCAGCTTGGCGGGGAGGGGCACAGATACGCAGTATTTT.

The rearrangement uses TRBV7-2 and TRBJ2-2; 7 nucleotides align to TRBD1. Germline V lookup: CDR1 SGHTA, CDR2 FQGNSA. V dropped 1 base and J dropped 5; count of bases not matched to a gene: 4. This CDR3 is built from 15 residues. The CDR3 nucleotides are TGTGCCAGCAGCTTAGGGTTACAGGGGACCGGGGAGCTGTTTTTT. It codes for CASSLGLQGTGELFF.

This chain links TRBV15 with TRBJ1-1; no definite D call. This CDR3 region has 14 residues. Germline loops: CDR1 LNHNV, CDR2 YYDKDF (reference sequence). The V gene lost 0 bases and the J gene lost 3 bases, with 8 bases spanning the gap. CDR3 DNA sequence: TGTGCCACCAGCAGAGAAAGGAGTCACACTGAAGCTTTCTTT. Encoded protein: CATSRERSHTEAFF.

V usage is TRBV27 and J usage is TRBJ2-7; no clear D. The germline gives CDR1 MNHEY, CDR2 SMNVEV (reference sequence). With 2 bases removed from V and 2 bases from J, the gap between germline ends came to 13 bases. This CDR3 is 15 amino acids long. CDR3 sequence reads: CASSLPGTVAYEQYF. The CDR3, as DNA: TGTGCCAGCAGTTTACCTGGTACGGTAGCCTACGAGCAGTACTTC.

This clone was counted a single time. The V and J genes are TRBV28 and TRBJ2-7, with D perhaps matching TRBD1 (5 bases). Trimming shortened V by 2 bases and J by 2 bases, and 10 bases separated the two germline ends. CDR3 length: 14 amino acids. CDR1 and CDR2 (germline): MDHEN, SYDVKM. The CDR3 loop is CASSLRGLTYEQYF. CDR3 DNA: TGTGCCAGCAGTTTAAGGGGCCTAACCTACGAGCAGTACTTC.

V is TRBV11-2 and J is TRBJ2-1, with D maybe TRBD2 (5 bases). Germline V CDR1 and CDR2: SGHAT, FQNNGV. V was trimmed by 1 base and J by 10 bases, leaving 11 bases between them. This CDR3 is built from 13 residues. CDR3 protein: CASSLVEDLEQFF. Here the CDR3 DNA reads TGTGCCAGCAGCTTAGTCGAGGACTTGGAGCAGTTCTTC.

The V gene is TRBV4-2, the J gene TRBJ2-1; 9 bases are a match to TRBD2. Germline loops: CDR1 LGHNA, CDR2 YNFKEQ. This CDR3 is 14 amino acids long. V dropped 5 bases and J dropped 4; count of bases not matched to a gene: 3. The CDR3 sequence is CASSSGGRYNEQFF. The CDR3 region has the DNA TGTGCCAGCAGCAGCGGGGGGAGATACAATGAGCAGTTCTTC.

The J gene is TRBJ1-5, the V gene TRBV28, with 11 bases lining up with TRBD1. CDR1 MDHEN and CDR2 SYDVKM come from the germline V gene. This CDR3 comprises 15 residues. Trimming took 5 bases from V and 6 from J; bases not matched to a gene: 6. The CDR3 loop is CASSQDRGLSQPQHF. The CDR3 DNA follows: TGTGCCAGCAGTCAGGACAGGGGGCTATCTCAGCCCCAGCATTTT.

The chain employs TRBV2 and TRBJ2-1; 7 bases match TRBD2. Germline lookup yields CDR1 SNHLY and CDR2 FYNNEI. V dropped 5 bases and J dropped 6; count of bases not matched to a gene: 4. This CDR3 is built from 13 residues. The CDR3 region has the DNA TGTGCCAGCAGTTCGGGACTATTCAATGAGCAGTTCTTC. Encoded protein: CASSSGLFNEQFF.

The V gene is TRBV5-1, the J gene TRBJ2-7; 8 bases match TRBD2. The CDR3 runs to 18 residues. Germline V gene lookup returns CDR1 SGHRS and CDR2 YFSETQ. V lost 4 bases and J lost 2; bases outside the gene matches: 17. The CDR3 nucleotides read TGCGCCAGCAGCCCCCGGACAGCCGGGACTAGTCTCCCCTACGAGCAGTACTTC. Encoded protein: CASSPRTAGTSLPYEQYF. The full variable domain, its missing parts supplied by reference TRBV5-1 and TRBJ2-7, is KAGVTQTPRYLIKTRGQQVTLSCSPISGHRSVSWYQQTPGQGLQFLFEYFSETQRNKGNFPGRFSGRQFSNSRSEMNVSTLELGDSALYLCASSPRTAGTSLPYEQYFGPGTRLTVT.

The chain has TRBV6-5 and TRBJ1-3; 8 bases agree with TRBD1. CDR1 and CDR2 (germline): MNHEY, SVGAGI. CDR3 length: 15 residues. The ends lost 8 bases at V and 4 bases at J; junction bases unmatched: 10. The CDR3: CASYGRGLRGNTIYF. The CDR3 DNA follows: TGTGCCAGCTATGGCAGGGGGCTTCGCGGAAACACCATATATTTT.